This T cell receptor (beta chain) appears in the sequencing data of a study of T cells in Graves' hyperthyroidism and ophthalmopathy. The V and J ends lost 0 bases and 6 bases respectively, with 10 bases between them. Germline loops: CDR1 SGDLS, CDR2 YYNGEE. The CDR3 has 14 residues. Template material for amplifying TCR beta CDR3 regions consisted of RNA transcripts. HTBI primers were employed in a first-round RT-PCR of the TCR CDR3. TCRdb re-called the multiplex PCR reads with MiXCR, one entry per CDR3 protein. The sample carries about 570,000 distinct CDR3 sequences, around 45% recorded once. The sample comprised peripheral blood or thyroid tissue (not recorded which). This TCR derives from an adult woman with Graves' disease, either hyperthyroidism or ophthalmopathy (not recorded which). This chain connects TRBV9 to TRBJ1-3; no firm D call. CDR3 loop: CASSVEQNPNTIYF. The CDR3 coding sequence is TGTGCCAGCAGCGTAGAACAGAACCCAAACACCATATATTTT.